A selection of T cell receptor beta chains follows, all from one sample in a study of early T cells in non-severe SARS-CoV-2 infection. TCRdb analysed the 5' RACE reads with MiXCR anew, one entry per CDR3 protein. The repertoire has 17,000 or so distinct CDR3 sequences, approximately 5.4% of them found once; the top ten carry roughly 6.8%. The sequences come from whole blood, collected at baseline. The receptors were gathered from an adult who was a healthcare worker with PCR-confirmed SARS-CoV-2 infection or an uninfected control (not recorded which). The CDR3 runs from the conserved cysteine through the conserved F or W. A D gene is named only where the DNA matches it firmly. Part of the rows lack a size; the others show once, few, many or a class for expanded clones.

>.|TRBV10-2|TRBJ1-3|.
CASRRGRENTIYF
TGCGCCAGTCGACGGGGAAGGGAAAACACCATATATTTT
>many|TRBV12-3/TRBV12-4|TRBJ2-5|.
CASSSRSGYEETQYF
TGTGCCAGCAGTTCAAGATCAGGGTATGAAGAGACCCAGTACTTC
>many|TRBV14|TRBJ1-1|.
CASSGGGALGTEAFF
TGTGCCAGCAGCGGGGGCGGGGCCCTGGGCACTGAAGCTTTCTTT
>many|TRBV5-1|TRBJ2-7|.
CASSLDAAYEQYF
TGCGCCAGCAGCTTGGACGCGGCGTACGAGCAGTACTTC
>many|TRBV7-2|TRBJ2-1|TRBD1
CASSLVGSGTGSYNEQFF
TGTGCCAGCAGCTTAGTAGGATCCGGGACAGGGTCCTACAATGAGCAGTTCTTC
>many|TRBV7-2|TRBJ2-1|.
CASSLDRRRGNEQFF
TGTGCCAGCAGCTTAGATCGGCGGCGTGGGAATGAGCAGTTCTTC
>many|TRBV6-2/TRBV6-3|TRBJ2-2|.
CASSSLDYHTGELFF
TGTGCCAGCAGCTCGTTGGACTATCACACCGGGGAGCTGTTTTTT
>many|TRBV5-1|TRBJ2-3|TRBD1
CASGTGSTDTQYF
TGCGCCAGCGGGACAGGGTCCACAGATACGCAGTATTTT
>medium-sized|TRBV7-2|TRBJ2-3|.
CASSLRSSFSSTDTQYF
TGTGCCAGCAGCTTGAGAAGTTCGTTTTCTAGCACAGATACGCAGTATTTT
>medium-sized|TRBV7-2|TRBJ2-1|.
CASSLISRGTEQFF
TGTGCCAGCAGCTTAATCTCAAGGGGGACTGAGCAGTTCTTC
>many|TRBV18|TRBJ2-5|.
CASSQRARETQYF
TGTGCCAGCTCGCAACGGGCAAGAGAGACCCAGTACTTC
>many|TRBV29-1|TRBJ2-1|.
CSVESTGGSSYNEQFF
TGCAGCGTTGAAAGCACAGGTGGAAGCTCCTACAATGAGCAGTTCTTC
>.|TRBV11-2|TRBJ2-2|.
CASSLARMNTGELFF
TGTGCCAGCAGCTTAGCCAGGATGAACACCGGGGAGCTGTTTTTT
>many|TRBV18|TRBJ1-1|.
CASSLAAGEAFF
TGTGCCAGCTCTCTCGCAGCGGGGGAAGCTTTCTTT
>many|TRBV4-1|TRBJ2-7|.
CASSQDGAGWEYEQYF
TGCGCCAGCAGCCAAGACGGGGCAGGGTGGGAGTACGAGCAGTACTTC
>many|TRBV5-5|TRBJ2-7|.
CASSLENRDEQYF
TGTGCCAGCAGCTTGGAGAACAGGGACGAGCAGTACTTC
>many|TRBV7-2|TRBJ1-1|TRBD1
CASSSKQGVLTEAFF
TGTGCCAGCAGCTCTAAACAGGGGGTGCTCACTGAAGCTTTCTTT
>many|TRBV27|TRBJ2-5|.
CASSLWGAGVKETQYF
TGTGCCAGCAGCTTGTGGGGGGCCGGAGTTAAAGAGACCCAGTACTTC
>many|TRBV20-1|TRBJ2-3|TRBD2
CSALPAAGFSDTQYF
TGCAGTGCCCTACCGGCAGCGGGGTTCTCAGATACGCAGTATTTT
>many|TRBV6-2/TRBV6-3|TRBJ2-3|.
CASSYDASTDTQYF
TGTGCCAGCAGTTACGATGCTAGCACAGATACGCAGTATTTT
>few|TRBV20-1|TRBJ2-5|.
CSALGGGLQETQYF
TGCAGTGCCTTAGGGGGGGGCCTCCAAGAGACCCAGTACTTC
>many|TRBV18|TRBJ1-4|.
CASSPNREGEKLFF
TGTGCCAGCTCACCAAACAGGGAGGGCGAAAAACTGTTTTTT
>.|TRBV20-1|TRBJ2-3|TRBD2
CSAGLAGGNPSTDTQYF
TGCAGTGCTGGGCTAGCGGGGGGAAACCCTAGCACAGATACGCAGTATTTT
>few|TRBV18|TRBJ1-5|.
CASSPLFDQPQHF
TGTGCCAGCTCACCTTTATTCGACCAGCCCCAGCATTTT
>.|TRBV5-1|TRBJ2-7|.
CASSLVILGEGVEQYF
TGCGCCAGCAGCTTGGTTATTTTGGGGGAAGGGGTCGAGCAGTACTTC
>medium-sized|TRBV6-5|TRBJ1-5|TRBD1
CASSYSIVGTGGQPQHF
TGTGCCAGCAGTTACTCTATCGTAGGGACAGGCGGCCAGCCCCAGCATTTT
>many|TRBV27|TRBJ2-7|.
CASSSSVYEQYF
TGTGCCAGCAGTTCCTCAGTATACGAGCAGTACTTC
>.|TRBV3-1|TRBJ1-2|.
CASSLGEFSYTF
TGTGCCAGCAGCTTAGGGGAATTTTCCTACACCTTC
>few|TRBV5-1|TRBJ2-1|TRBD2
CASSLEITSAYNEQFF
TGCGCCAGCAGCTTGGAAATTACTAGCGCTTACAATGAGCAGTTCTTC
>many|TRBV5-1|TRBJ2-3|.
CASSFQGSTDTQYF
TGCGCCAGCAGCTTTCAGGGAAGCACAGATACGCAGTATTTT
>medium-sized|TRBV6-4|TRBJ2-2|.
CASSEGNTGELFF
TGTGCCAGCAGTGAAGGGAACACCGGGGAGCTGTTTTTT
>few|TRBV7-8|TRBJ2-2|.
CASSIGTQNTGELFF
TGTGCCAGCAGCATCGGGACTCAGAACACCGGGGAGCTGTTTTTT
>many|TRBV7-7|TRBJ2-7|.
CASSLATGAAYEQYF
TGTGCTAGCAGCTTAGCGACCGGGGCCGCCTACGAGCAGTACTTC
>many|TRBV10-1|TRBJ2-5|TRBD1
CASSENRGIAATQYF
TGCGCCAGCAGTGAAAACAGGGGTATCGCTGCGACCCAGTACTTC
>.|TRBV9|TRBJ1-1|.
CASSVAERNTEAFF
TGTGCCAGCAGCGTAGCGGAGCGCAACACTGAAGCTTTCTTT
>many|TRBV20-1|TRBJ1-4|TRBD1
CSARVRGHVNEKLFF
TGCAGTGCTAGAGTCAGGGGGCATGTTAATGAAAAACTGTTTTTT
>.|TRBV3-1|TRBJ2-5|.
CASSLDPSQETQYF
TGTGCCAGCAGCCTTGATCCCTCGCAAGAGACCCAGTACTTC
>many|TRBV7-6|TRBJ2-3|TRBD2
CASSPGTSPDTQYF
TGTGCCAGCAGCCCGGGGACTAGCCCAGATACGCAGTATTTT
>many|TRBV13|TRBJ1-1|.
CASSFRTVYTEAFF
TGTGCCAGCAGCTTCAGGACAGTCTACACTGAAGCTTTCTTT
>many|TRBV5-6|TRBJ2-2|.
CASSPGIWNTGELFF
TGTGCCAGCAGCCCGGGGATTTGGAACACCGGGGAGCTGTTTTTT